The 32 T cell receptor beta chains given below trace back to one sample, sequenced in a study of siplizumab effects on memory and regulatory T cells. The method was immunoSEQ multiplex PCR; TCRdb's version includes in-frame clones alone and lacks a portion of them. Altogether roughly 100,000 clones are present, more than 85% being singletons, with the ten largest covering approximately 5.9%. The sequenced sample consisted of CD8+ T cells sorted from blood. These receptors were obtained from a human donor in good health.

The V and J genes are TRBV11-1 and TRBJ2-6, with a tentative D call TRBD1 (6 bases). The germline CDR1 and CDR2 sequences are SGHAT and FQDESV (reference sequence). Trimming pared 1 base from V and 0 bases from J, leaving 16 bases between. The CDR3 loop spans 19 amino acids. The CDR3 region has the DNA TGTGCCAGCAGCTTAGAAGGCCCGGGACAAAGCTCTGGGGCCAACGTCCTGACTTTC. Its translation: CASSLEGPGQSSGANVLTF. Full variable domain (outside the CDR3, taken from reference TRBV11-1 and TRBJ2-6): EAEVAQSPRYKITEKSQAVAFWCDPISGHATLYWYRQILGQGPELLVQFQDESVVDDSQLPKDRFSAERLKGVDSTLKIQPAELGDSAMYLCASSLEGPGQSSGANVLTFGAGSRLTVL.

This clone was observed a handful of times. The CDR3 sequence is CASSQDRGGSTYGYTF. CDR3 DNA: TGTGCCAGCAGCCAAGATCGGGGGGGCTCTACCTATGGCTACACCTTC. This chain joins TRBV4-2 and TRBJ1-2; TRBD1 is a possible D gene (6 bases). Per the germline V gene, CDR1 is LGHNA and CDR2 is YNFKEQ. CDR3 length equals 16 residues. Trimming shortened V by 0 bases and J by 4 bases, and 15 bases separated the two germline ends.

The V call is TRBV5-1, the J call TRBJ2-7, with TRBD1 identical over 7 bases. The V gene's germline CDR1 is SGHRS and CDR2 YFSETQ. The CDR3 consists of 13 residues. The V and J ends lost 2 bases and 6 bases, in that order; junction bases with no gene match: 5. CDR3 sequence: CASSFTGTVEQYF. CDR3 DNA: TGCGCCAGCAGCTTCACAGGGACAGTCGAGCAGTACTTC.

This chain links TRBV27 with TRBJ2-2; 8 bases map to TRBD1. The CDR3 sequence is 15 residues long. The ends lost 5 bases at V and 5 bases at J; junction bases unmatched: 7. Per the germline V gene, CDR1 is MNHEY and CDR2 is SMNVEV (reference sequence). Here the CDR3 reads CASSRQTGVTGELFF. The CDR3 nucleotides read TGTGCCAGCAGTCGGCAGACAGGGGTGACCGGGGAGCTGTTTTTT.

The chain recombines TRBV27 with TRBJ1-5, with D unresolved. Germline V gene data show CDR1 as MNHEY and CDR2 as SMNVEV (reference sequence). CDR3 length equals 13 residues. V was cut by 6 bases and J by 2 bases, with 8 bases left in between. The CDR3 DNA reads TGTGCCAGCAGCTCCCTTGGCAATCAGCCCCAGCATTTT. Amino acids: CASSSLGNQPQHF.

This clone was observed a single time. The V gene is TRBV9, the J gene TRBJ2-1; no reliable D call. The CDR3 covers 15 residues. Germline values: CDR1 SGDLS, CDR2 YYNGEE. V lost 0 bases and J lost 2, with 9 bases in between. The CDR3 DNA is TGTGCCAGCAGCGTAGGCCAGAGCCCCTACAATGAGCAGTTCTTC. Its translation: CASSVGQSPYNEQFF.

The chain combines TRBV9 with TRBJ1-1; D call uncertain. Germline V gene data show CDR1 as SGDLS and CDR2 as YYNGEE. This CDR3 is 15 amino acids long. The V end was cut by 3 bases, the J end by 1 base, with 13 bases between. The CDR3 sequence is CASSGPQRPNTEAFF. Written as DNA, the CDR3 is TGTGCCAGCAGCGGACCCCAACGCCCGAACACTGAAGCTTTCTTT.

CDR3 sequence reads: CASRRGQVYEQYF. CDR3 bases: TGTGCCAGCAGACGTGGACAGGTCTACGAGCAGTACTTC. V gene TRBV27 combines with J gene TRBJ2-7; 7 nucleotides align to TRBD1. The junction had 5 bases not matched to a gene; V was cut back by 6 bases and J by 3 bases. Germline CDR1 and CDR2: MNHEY and SMNVEV (reference sequence). The CDR3 sequence is 13 residues long.

V usage is TRBV30 and J usage is TRBJ2-5; TRBD2 matches at 7 bases. CDR1 and CDR2 from the germline V gene are GTSNPN and SVGIG (reference sequence). V shed 7 bases and J 0 bases; nucleotides not matched to a gene: 5. The length of the CDR3 is 13 residues. The CDR3 coding sequence is TGTGCCTTCCAGCGGGACGACCAAGAGACCCAGTACTTC. Amino acids: CAFQRDDQETQYF.

This chain uses TRBV4-2 with TRBJ2-1; 7 bases map to TRBD2. Unmatched junction bases numbered 6, after V lost 4 bases and J lost 0 bases. Germline-derived CDR1 and CDR2 are LGHNA and YNFKEQ. The CDR3 spans 16 residues. CDR3 coding DNA: TGTGCCAGCAGCCCGACTAGCTTTACCTCCTACAATGAGCAGTTCTTC. Translated, it gives CASSPTSFTSYNEQFF.

In this sample, this clone turned up once. The chain employs TRBV19 and TRBJ1-1; D not resolved. The CDR3 consists of 14 residues. In germline, CDR1 is LNHDA, CDR2 SQIVND (reference sequence). Trimming left V 1 base short and J 1 base short, with 7 bases between. The CDR3 here is CASSIGAGNTEAFF. DNA for the CDR3: TGTGCCAGTAGTATAGGAGCCGGGAACACTGAAGCTTTCTTT.

The genes are TRBV5-1 and TRBJ2-7; a weak D match, TRBD2 (5 bases). The CDR3 covers 15 residues. V lost 0 bases and J 2 bases, leaving 12 bases between the germline ends. From germline, CDR1 is SGHRS and CDR2 YFSETQ. The CDR3 loop is CASSLDPSRAYEQYF. The CDR3 DNA is TGCGCCAGCAGCTTGGATCCTAGCCGAGCCTACGAGCAGTACTTC.

The V gene is TRBV27, the J gene TRBJ2-7; the match to TRBD1 covers 8 bases. Germline V gene lookup returns CDR1 MNHEY and CDR2 SMNVEV (reference sequence). The CDR3 is 14 amino acids. V shed 6 bases and J 3 bases; nucleotides not matched to a gene: 7. Here the CDR3 DNA reads TGTGCCAGCAGCCTCGGACAGGGAGTCTACGAGCAGTACTTC. It specifies CASSLGQGVYEQYF.

J is TRBJ2-2 and V is TRBV4-2; 9 bases fit TRBD2. This CDR3 has 19 residues. The ends lost 0 bases at V and 4 bases at J; junction bases unmatched: 12. Germline CDR1 LGHNA, CDR2 YNFKEQ. The CDR3 DNA reads TGTGCCAGCAGCCAAGACTTGGTGGGCGGGAGGGCCGGCACCGGGGAGCTGTTTTTT. This encodes CASSQDLVGGRAGTGELFF.

V is TRBV7-6 and J is TRBJ2-3, with D maybe TRBD2 (6 bases). Trimming stripped 4 bases from V and 4 bases from J, with 18 bases between. CDR1 is SGHVS and CDR2 is FNYEAQ in the germline V gene. The CDR3 sequence is 16 residues long. The CDR3 region is CASSSLAGPSADTQYF. CDR3 in DNA: TGTGCCAGCAGCTCACTGGCGGGGCCGTCCGCAGATACGCAGTATTTT.

This clone was seen a single time. J is TRBJ2-2 and V is TRBV10-2; perhaps TRBD1 as D (5 bases). Germline CDR1 reads WSHSY; CDR2 reads SAAADI. V was trimmed by 7 bases and J by 2 bases, leaving 17 bases between them. This CDR3 region has 16 residues. The CDR3 protein is CASKNKTAHNTGELFF. CDR3 DNA: TGCGCCAGCAAAAATAAGACAGCCCATAACACCGGGGAGCTGTTTTTT.

V and J are TRBV4-3 and TRBJ2-1; D ambiguous. The CDR3 runs to 15 residues. V gave up 0 bases and J gave up 8 bases, with 14 bases separating them. Germline CDR1 is LGHNA and CDR2 is YSLEER. The chain's CDR3 is CASSQDHMSTDEQFF. DNA of the CDR3: TGCGCCAGCAGCCAAGACCATATGTCCACTGATGAGCAGTTCTTC.

This chain links TRBV7-9 with TRBJ2-1; 8 bases match TRBD1. The germline V gene encodes CDR1 SEHNR and CDR2 FQNEAQ (reference sequence). The CDR3 totals 17 residues. Losses at the gene ends were 2 bases for V and 4 bases for J; bases not matched to a gene: 10. This CDR3 reads CASSLSQDRGAYNEQFF. The DNA for the CDR3 is TGTGCCAGCAGCTTAAGTCAAGACAGGGGCGCATACAATGAGCAGTTCTTC.

This chain connects TRBV7-8 to TRBJ2-7; 8 nucleotides line up with TRBD2. V dropped 2 bases and J dropped 3; count of bases not matched to a gene: 9. Germline V gives CDR1 SGHVS, CDR2 FQNEAQ. This CDR3 has 16 amino acids. The CDR3 spells CASSLPMREVHYEQYF. The CDR3 bases are TGTGCCAGCAGCTTACCGATGCGGGAGGTACACTACGAGCAGTACTTC.

The chain employs TRBV4-1 and TRBJ1-6, with D possibly TRBD1 on 6 matching bases. CDR3 length: 15 residues. Trimming pared 1 base from V and 4 bases from J, leaving 8 bases between. Germline V gene data show CDR1 as MGHRA and CDR2 as YSYEKL. The CDR3 spells CASSQGTDYNSPLHF. The CDR3 DNA reads as TGCGCCAGCAGCCAAGGGACAGATTATAATTCACCCCTCCACTTT.

The rearrangement uses TRBV19 and TRBJ1-2; D possibly corresponds to TRBD1 (6 bases). Germline values: CDR1 LNHDA, CDR2 SQIVND (reference sequence). This CDR3 is 14 amino acids long. V lost 6 bases, J lost 1 base, and 12 bases lay in between. In nucleotides, the CDR3 is TGTGCCAGTAGACAGGGCTGGAGTAACTATGGCTACACCTTC. Protein: CASRQGWSNYGYTF.

This rearrangement joins TRBV7-9 to TRBJ2-5; D remains ambiguous. The CDR3 totals 14 residues. Trimming cost V 4 bases and J 2 bases, with 11 bases left between them. Per the germline V gene, CDR1 is SEHNR and CDR2 is FQNEAQ (reference sequence). The CDR3 reads CASSSLGPQETQYF. The CDR3 region has the DNA TGTGCCAGCAGCTCCTTAGGACCGCAAGAGACCCAGTACTTC.

The genes are TRBV11-2 and TRBJ2-3; a weak D match, TRBD2 (6 bases). Deletions cut 3 bases from V and 2 bases from J, with 15 bases between. In germline, CDR1 is SGHAT, CDR2 FQNNGV. This CDR3 has 16 amino acids. The CDR3 protein is CASSFRVGLPTDTQYF. The CDR3 coding sequence is TGTGCCAGCAGCTTCAGGGTGGGACTCCCCACAGATACGCAGTATTTT.

The CDR3 DNA follows: TGTGCCAGCAGCCACGTGCGGGGGGGCGATCCCACAGATACGCAGTATTTT. This translates into CASSHVRGGDPTDTQYF. V gene TRBV13 combines with J gene TRBJ2-3; 9 nucleotides line up with TRBD2. The CDR3 has 17 amino acids. The V gene end was trimmed by 5 bases and the J gene end by 2 bases; junction bases not matched to a gene: 11. Germline CDR1 reads PRHDT; CDR2 reads FYEKMQ (reference sequence).

The chain combines TRBV4-2 with TRBJ2-1; 9 nucleotides align to TRBD2. V dropped 6 bases and J dropped 4; count of bases not matched to a gene: 1. The CDR3 is made up of 13 amino acids. Germline CDR1 reads LGHNA; CDR2 reads YNFKEQ. The CDR3 is CASSSGSYNEQFF. In DNA form, the CDR3 reads TGTGCCAGCAGTAGCGGGAGTTACAATGAGCAGTTCTTC.

The chain uses TRBV29-1 and TRBJ2-7; no firm D call. Trimming took off 6 bases at V and 0 bases at J, with 12 bases between the two ends. CDR1 and CDR2 (germline): SQVTM, ANQGSEA. The CDR3 totals 13 residues. For the CDR3, the DNA is TGCAGCGTGCGAATGGAGAGCTCCTACGAGCAGTACTTC. Residues: CSVRMESSYEQYF.

The rearrangement uses TRBV5-5 and TRBJ1-1, with unresolved D. The CDR3 extends over 15 amino acids. V was trimmed by 4 bases and J by 3 bases, leaving 16 bases between them. In germline, CDR1 is SGHKS, CDR2 YYEKEE (reference sequence). The CDR3 loop reads CASSTWPGVDTEAFF. The DNA of the CDR3 is TGTGCCAGCAGCACATGGCCGGGAGTGGACACTGAAGCTTTCTTT.

J is TRBJ1-1 and V is TRBV15; D is undetermined. Between the trimmed V and J ends, which lost 1 base and 4 bases, there was a span of 10 bases. CDR3 length equals 14 residues. The germline V gene encodes CDR1 LNHNV and CDR2 YYDKDF (reference sequence). The CDR3, as DNA: TGTGCCACCAGCAGAGGCGCGGGTCGCACTGAAGCTTTCTTT. Its translation: CATSRGAGRTEAFF.

The gene calls are TRBV19 and TRBJ2-1, with D possibly matching TRBD2 (6 bases). V gave up 5 bases and J gave up 15 bases, with 14 bases separating them. The CDR3 contains 11 residues. The germline gives CDR1 LNHDA, CDR2 SQIVND (reference sequence). The CDR3 is CASSLGLLPFF. CDR3 nucleotides: TGTGCCAGTAGTTTGGGACTCCTCCCGTTCTTC.

The V gene is TRBV25-1, the J gene TRBJ2-2; 12 bases agree with TRBD1. CDR3 length: 17 amino acids. Germline V gives CDR1 MGHDK, CDR2 SYGVNS. With 5 bases clipped from V and 4 bases from J, the junction kept 8 bases outside the gene matches. The CDR3 bases are TGTGCCAGCAGTAACCCCCGGGACAGGGGGCCCACCGGGGAGCTGTTTTTT. Translating it yields CASSNPRDRGPTGELFF.

V gene TRBV7-6 combines with J gene TRBJ1-2; 10 bases line up with TRBD1. The CDR3 loop spans 14 amino acids. Germline V gene data show CDR1 as SGHVS and CDR2 as FNYEAQ. V lost 5 bases, J lost 5 bases, and 5 bases stayed unmatched. The CDR3: CASSEGQGWYGYTF. In nucleotides, the CDR3 is TGTGCCAGCAGCGAGGGACAGGGGTGGTATGGCTACACCTTC.

The genes are TRBV7-2 and TRBJ2-5; 7 bases fit TRBD2. The CDR3 spans 15 residues. The V segment lost 2 bases and the J segment 4 bases; nucleotides outside the gene matches: 7. The germline V gene has CDR1 SGHTA and CDR2 FQGNSA. The CDR3 DNA reads as TGTGCCAGCAGCTTATTTGCGGGAGTCTTAGAGACCCAGTACTTC. It yields the protein CASSLFAGVLETQYF.